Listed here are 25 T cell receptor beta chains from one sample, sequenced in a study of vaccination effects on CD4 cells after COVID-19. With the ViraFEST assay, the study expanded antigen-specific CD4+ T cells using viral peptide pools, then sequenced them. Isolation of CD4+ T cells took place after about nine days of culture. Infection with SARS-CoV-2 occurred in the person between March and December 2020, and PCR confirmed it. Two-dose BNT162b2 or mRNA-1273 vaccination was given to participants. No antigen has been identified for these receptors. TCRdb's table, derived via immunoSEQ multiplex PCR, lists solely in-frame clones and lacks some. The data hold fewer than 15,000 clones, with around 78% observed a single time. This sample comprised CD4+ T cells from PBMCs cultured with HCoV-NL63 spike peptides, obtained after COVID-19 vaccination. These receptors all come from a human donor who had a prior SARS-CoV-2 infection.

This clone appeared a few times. As DNA, the CDR3 is TGTGCCAGCAGGGTCAACGGTGGCTCCTACGAGCAGTACTTC. Its protein is CASRVNGGSYEQYF. J is TRBJ2-7 and V is TRBV7-2; D gene ambiguous. V lost 6 bases and J 0 bases, leaving 12 bases between the germline ends. In germline, CDR1 is SGHTA, CDR2 FQGNSA. The CDR3 extends over 14 amino acids.

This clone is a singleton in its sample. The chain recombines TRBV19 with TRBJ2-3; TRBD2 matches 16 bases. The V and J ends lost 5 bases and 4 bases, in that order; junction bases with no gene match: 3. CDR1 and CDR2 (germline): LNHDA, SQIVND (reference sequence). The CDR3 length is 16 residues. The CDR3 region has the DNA TGTGCCAGTAGTTTGGGACTAGCGGGAGGGTCAGATACGCAGTATTTT. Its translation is CASSLGLAGGSDTQYF.

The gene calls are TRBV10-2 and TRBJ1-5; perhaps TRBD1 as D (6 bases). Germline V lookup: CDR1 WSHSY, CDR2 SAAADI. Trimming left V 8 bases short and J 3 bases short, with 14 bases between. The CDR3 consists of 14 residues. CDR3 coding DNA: TGCGCCAGCCGAACAGGGAGCGTCAATCAGCCCCAGCATTTT. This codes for CASRTGSVNQPQHF.

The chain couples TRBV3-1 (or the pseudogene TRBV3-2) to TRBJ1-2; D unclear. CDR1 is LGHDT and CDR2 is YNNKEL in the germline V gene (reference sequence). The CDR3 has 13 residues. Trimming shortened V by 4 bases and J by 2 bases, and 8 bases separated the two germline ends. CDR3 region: CASSPDGNYGYTF. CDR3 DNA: TGTGCCAGCAGCCCGGACGGAAACTATGGCTACACCTTC.

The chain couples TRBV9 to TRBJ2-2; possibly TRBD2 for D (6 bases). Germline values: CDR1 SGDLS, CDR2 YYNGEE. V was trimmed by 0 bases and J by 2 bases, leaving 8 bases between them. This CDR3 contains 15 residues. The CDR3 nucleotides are TGTGCCAGCAGCGTAGAGGGACTTAACACCGGGGAGCTGTTTTTT. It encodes CASSVEGLNTGELFF.

The CDR3 reads CASSFYREGPEAFF. The CDR3 DNA is TGTGCCAGCAGCTTTTACAGGGAGGGTCCTGAAGCTTTCTTT. The gene calls are TRBV7-9 and TRBJ1-1; a weak D match, TRBD1 (6 bases). CDR1 and CDR2 from the germline V gene are SEHNR and FQNEAQ (reference sequence). Trimming cost V 3 bases and J 6 bases, with 14 bases left between them. The CDR3 spans 14 residues. Drawing the rest from reference TRBV7-9 and TRBJ1-1, the complete variable domain is DTGVSQNPRHKITKRGQNVTFRCDPISEHNRLYWYRQTLGQGPEFLTYFQNEAQLEKSRLLSDRFSAERPKGSFSTLEIQRTEQGDSAMYLCASSFYREGPEAFFGQGTRLTVV.

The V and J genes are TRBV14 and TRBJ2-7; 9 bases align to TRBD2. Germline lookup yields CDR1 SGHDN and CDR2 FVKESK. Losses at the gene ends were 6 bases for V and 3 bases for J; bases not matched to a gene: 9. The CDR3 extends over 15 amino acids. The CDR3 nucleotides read TGTGCCAGCAGGAAAGGGGCGGGAGGGCTCTACGAGCAGTACTTC. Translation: CASRKGAGGLYEQYF.

The CDR3: CASYSGRWGETQYF. The CDR3 nucleotides read TGTGCCAGCTATTCGGGACGTTGGGGGGAGACCCAGTACTTC. This chain uses TRBV27 with TRBJ2-5; D might be TRBD1 or TRBD2, each matching 5 bases. CDR1 and CDR2 (germline): MNHEY, SMNVEV (reference sequence). CDR3 length: 14 amino acids. V was trimmed by 8 bases and J by 5 bases, leaving 18 bases between them.

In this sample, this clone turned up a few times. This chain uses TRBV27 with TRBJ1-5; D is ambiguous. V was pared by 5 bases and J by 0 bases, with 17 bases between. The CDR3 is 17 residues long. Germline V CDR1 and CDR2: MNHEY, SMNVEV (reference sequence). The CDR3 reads CASSPRPGGNSNQPQHF. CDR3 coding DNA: TGTGCCAGCAGTCCGCGTCCGGGCGGGAATAGCAATCAGCCCCAGCATTTT.

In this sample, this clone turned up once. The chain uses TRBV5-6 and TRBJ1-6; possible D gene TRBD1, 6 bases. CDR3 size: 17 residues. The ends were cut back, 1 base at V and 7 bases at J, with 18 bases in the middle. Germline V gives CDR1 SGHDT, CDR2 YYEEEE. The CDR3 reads CASSLSRWTEPNSPLHF. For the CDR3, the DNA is TGTGCCAGCAGCTTGTCGAGGTGGACAGAACCCAATTCACCCCTCCACTTT.

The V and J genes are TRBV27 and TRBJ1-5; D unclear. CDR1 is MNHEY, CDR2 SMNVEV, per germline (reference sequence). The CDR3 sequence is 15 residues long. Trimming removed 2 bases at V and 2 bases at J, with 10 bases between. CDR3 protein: CASSLGSGGNQPQHF. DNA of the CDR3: TGTGCCAGCAGTTTAGGGTCAGGAGGCAATCAGCCCCAGCATTTT.

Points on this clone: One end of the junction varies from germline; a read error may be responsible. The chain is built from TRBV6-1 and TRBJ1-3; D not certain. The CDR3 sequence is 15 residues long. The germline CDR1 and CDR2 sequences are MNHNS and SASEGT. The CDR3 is CASSEVWPSGNTIYF. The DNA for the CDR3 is TGTGCCAGCAGTGAAGTCTGGCCCTCTGGAAACACCATATACTTT.

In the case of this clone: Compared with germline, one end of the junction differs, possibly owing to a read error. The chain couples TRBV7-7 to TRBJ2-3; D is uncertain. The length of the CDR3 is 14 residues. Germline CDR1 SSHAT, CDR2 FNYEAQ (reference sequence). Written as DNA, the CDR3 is TGTGCTAGCAGCTTAAGCGTTAACACAGATACGCAGTATTTT. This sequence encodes CASSLSVNTDTQYF.

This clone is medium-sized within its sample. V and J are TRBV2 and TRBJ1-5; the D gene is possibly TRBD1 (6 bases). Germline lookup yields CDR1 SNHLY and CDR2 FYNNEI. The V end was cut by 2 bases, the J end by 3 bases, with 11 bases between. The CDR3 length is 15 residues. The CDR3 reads CASSELGGANQPQHF. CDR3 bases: TGTGCCAGCAGTGAACTGGGGGGCGCCAATCAGCCCCAGCATTTT. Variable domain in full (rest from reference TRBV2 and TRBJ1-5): EPEVTQTPSHQVTQMGQEVILRCVPISNHLYFYWYRQILGQKVEFLVSFYNNEISEKSEIFDDQFSVERPDGSNFTLKIRSTKLEDSAMYFCASSELGGANQPQHFGDGTRLSIL.

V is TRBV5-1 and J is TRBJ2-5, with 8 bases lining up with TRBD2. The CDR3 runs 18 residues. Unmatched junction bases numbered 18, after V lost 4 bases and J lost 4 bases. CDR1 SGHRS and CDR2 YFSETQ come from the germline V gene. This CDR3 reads CASSRALSSGLGAETQYF. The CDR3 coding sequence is TGCGCCAGCAGCCGCGCCCTCTCTAGCGGGTTGGGGGCAGAGACCCAGTACTTC. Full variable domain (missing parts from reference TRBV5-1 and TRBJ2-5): KAGVTQTPRYLIKTRGQQVTLSCSPISGHRSVSWYQQTPGQGLQFLFEYFSETQRNKGNFPGRFSGRQFSNSRSEMNVSTLELGDSALYLCASSRALSSGLGAETQYFGPGTRLLVL.

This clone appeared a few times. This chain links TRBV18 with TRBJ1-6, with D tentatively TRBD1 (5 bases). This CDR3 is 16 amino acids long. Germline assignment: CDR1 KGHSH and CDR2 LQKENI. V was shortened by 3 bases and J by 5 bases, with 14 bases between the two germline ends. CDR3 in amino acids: CASSPRLTDNNSPLHF. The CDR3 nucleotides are TGTGCCAGCTCACCTCGATTGACAGATAATAATTCACCCCTCCACTTT.

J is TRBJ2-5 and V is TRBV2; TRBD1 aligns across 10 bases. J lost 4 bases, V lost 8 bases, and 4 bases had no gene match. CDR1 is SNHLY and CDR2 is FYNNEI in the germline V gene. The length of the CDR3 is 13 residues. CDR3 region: CASVGDRGETQYF. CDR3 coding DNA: TGTGCCAGCGTTGGGGACAGGGGAGAGACCCAGTACTTC.

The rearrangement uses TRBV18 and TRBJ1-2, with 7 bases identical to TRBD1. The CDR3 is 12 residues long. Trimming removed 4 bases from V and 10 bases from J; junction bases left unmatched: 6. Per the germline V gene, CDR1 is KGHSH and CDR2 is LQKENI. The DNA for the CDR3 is TGTGCCAGCTCACTACGGGACAGCCACTACACCTTC. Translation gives CASSLRDSHYTF.

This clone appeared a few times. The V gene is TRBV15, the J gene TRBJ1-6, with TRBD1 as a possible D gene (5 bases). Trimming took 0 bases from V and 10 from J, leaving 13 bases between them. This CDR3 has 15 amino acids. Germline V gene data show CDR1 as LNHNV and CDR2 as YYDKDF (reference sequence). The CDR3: CATSRDRGTGSPLHF. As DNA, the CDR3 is TGTGCCACCAGCAGAGATCGGGGGACGGGCTCACCCCTCCACTTT.

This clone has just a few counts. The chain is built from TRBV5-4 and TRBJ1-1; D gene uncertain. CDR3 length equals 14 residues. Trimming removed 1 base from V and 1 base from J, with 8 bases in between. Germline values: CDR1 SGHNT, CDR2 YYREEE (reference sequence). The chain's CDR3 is CASSLSPSNTEAFF. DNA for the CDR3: TGTGCCAGCAGCTTGTCCCCGTCGAACACTGAAGCTTTCTTT. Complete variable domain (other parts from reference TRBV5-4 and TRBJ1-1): ETGVTQSPTHLIKTRGQQVTLRCSSQSGHNTVSWYQQALGQGPQFIFQYYREEENGRGNFPPRFSGLQFPNYSSELNVNALELDDSALYLCASSLSPSNTEAFFGQGTRLTVV.

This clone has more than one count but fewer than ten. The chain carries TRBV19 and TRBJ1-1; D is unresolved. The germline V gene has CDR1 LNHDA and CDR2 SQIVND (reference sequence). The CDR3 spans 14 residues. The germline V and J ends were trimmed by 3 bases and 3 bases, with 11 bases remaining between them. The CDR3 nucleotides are TGTGCCAGTAGTATGGCGTGGGGAGACACTGAAGCTTTCTTT. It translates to CASSMAWGDTEAFF. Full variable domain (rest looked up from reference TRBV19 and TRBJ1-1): DGGITQSPKYLFRKEGQNVTLSCEQNLNHDAMYWYRQDPGQGLRLIYYSQIVNDFQKGDIAEGYSVSREKKESFPLTVTSAQKNPTAFYLCASSMAWGDTEAFFGQGTRLTVV.

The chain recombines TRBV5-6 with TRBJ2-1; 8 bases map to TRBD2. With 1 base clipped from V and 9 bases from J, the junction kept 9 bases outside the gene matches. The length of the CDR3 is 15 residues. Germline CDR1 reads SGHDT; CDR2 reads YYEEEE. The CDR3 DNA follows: TGTGCCAGCAGCTTGCCGGGAGGGCCTAAGGCTGAGCAGTTCTTC. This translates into CASSLPGGPKAEQFF.

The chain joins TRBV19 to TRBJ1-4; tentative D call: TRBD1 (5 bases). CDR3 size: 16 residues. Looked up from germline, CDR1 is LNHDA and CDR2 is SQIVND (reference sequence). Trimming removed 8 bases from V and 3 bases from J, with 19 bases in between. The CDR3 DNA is TGTGCCAGTGGGGGGGGGACCCCAGGACCTAATGAAAAACTGTTTTTT. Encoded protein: CASGGGTPGPNEKLFF.

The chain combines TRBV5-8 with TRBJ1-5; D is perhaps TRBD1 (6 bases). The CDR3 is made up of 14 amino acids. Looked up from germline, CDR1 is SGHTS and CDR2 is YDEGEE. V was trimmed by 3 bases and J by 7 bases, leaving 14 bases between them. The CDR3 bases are TGTGCCAGCAGCTCTCGACAGGCTCGGCAGCCCCAGCATTTT. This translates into CASSSRQARQPQHF.

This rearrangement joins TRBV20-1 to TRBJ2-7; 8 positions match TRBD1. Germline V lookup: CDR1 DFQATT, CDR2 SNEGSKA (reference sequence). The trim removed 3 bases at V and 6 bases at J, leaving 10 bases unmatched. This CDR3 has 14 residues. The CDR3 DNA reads TGCAGTGCTAGTTTGGGAACAGGGGGGCGCGAGCAGTACTTC. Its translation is CSASLGTGGREQYF.